This T cell receptor (beta chain) was found in a study of blood T cells in healthy people across ages. For the study at large: The template switching approach captured approximately one barcoded beta molecule for every two T cells. Broader study findings: CMV status of donors was unknown, possibly confounding expanded clonotype changes. It was held that the diversity estimates obtained from one million T cells were underestimates.

Alongside a J-beta primer mix, a sample-barcoded 5' primer served in a second PCR lasting about 7 to 11 cycles. TCRdb used MiXCR to reprocess the 5' RACE reads, holding one entry per CDR3 protein. The sample lists over 1,500,000 distinct CDR3 sequences; 35% to 50% were seen once. This CDR3 comprises 13 residues. As regards this clonotype: Its antigen is still unknown.

Sequenced: blood. This chain links TRBV21-1 with TRBJ1-2; the table's TRBD1 call for D was not verified on the DNA. TRBV21-1 corresponds to a pseudogene. The sequence came from a human donor in good health. The CDR3 region is CAGSNDRSKGYTF. The CDR3, as DNA: TGTGCCGGCAGCAACGACAGGTCGAAGGGCTACACCTTC.